Below, 9 T cell receptor beta chains from the same sample are listed, as sequenced in a study of identical twins. Each CDR3 protein gets one entry after TCRdb re-called the 5' RACE reads with MiXCR. The table includes about 530,000 distinct CDR3 sequences, around 15% detected once. The sample was also reused in another study, on yellow fever vaccine responses in identical twins.

Specimen: CD4+ T cells sorted from blood. The receptor source for this set is a young woman in good health.

This clonotype was recorded a few times. The J gene is TRBJ1-5, the V gene TRBV4-1; D unclear. The CDR3 consists of 16 residues. Germline V gene data show CDR1 as MGHRA and CDR2 as YSYEKL. The V end was cut by 1 base, the J end by 6 bases, with 16 bases between. CDR3 DNA sequence: TGCGCCAGCAGCCAAGTTCAGAGAGGGAACGGTCAGCCCCAGCATTTT. Translation gives CASSQVQRGNGQPQHF.

This clonotype was observed at least ten times. The chain uses TRBV14 and TRBJ2-2; D possibly corresponds to TRBD1 (6 bases). Trimming shortened V by 1 base and J by 4 bases, and 7 bases separated the two germline ends. This CDR3 spans 14 amino acids. The germline gives CDR1 SGHDN, CDR2 FVKESK. The CDR3 DNA is TGTGCCAGCAGCCAAGCCAGGGGCACCGGGGAGCTGTTTTTT. Residues: CASSQARGTGELFF.

This clonotype appeared a few times. The V gene is TRBV12-3 or TRBV12-4, the J gene TRBJ1-6; 9 bases are shared with TRBD1. The CDR3 length is 14 residues. Germline trimming cut 6 bases from V and 9 bases from J; bases unmatched to any gene: 6. This CDR3 reads CASSTTGGVSPLHF. Written as DNA, the CDR3 is TGTGCCAGCAGCACCACAGGGGGCGTTTCACCCCTCCACTTT.

V is TRBV12-3 or TRBV12-4 and J is TRBJ1-6; D gene uncertain. This CDR3 is 12 amino acids long. Trimming removed 4 bases from V and 9 bases from J, with 7 bases in between. The CDR3 spells CASSYSASPLHF. The CDR3 DNA follows: TGTGCCAGCAGTTACAGTGCTTCACCCCTCCACTTT.

This clonotype has just a few counts. This chain joins TRBV12-3 or TRBV12-4 and TRBJ2-2, with TRBD2 matching over 7 bases. This CDR3 has 14 amino acids. V lost 9 bases and J lost 7; bases outside the gene matches: 11. The CDR3 reads CASSRDYSGGELFF. In DNA, the CDR3 is TGTGCCAGTAGCAGGGACTATTCAGGCGGGGAGCTGTTTTTT.

This chain uses TRBV7-9 with TRBJ1-1; TRBD1 is a possible D gene (6 bases). The CDR3 sequence is 16 residues long. Germline V gene sequence: CDR1 SEHNR, CDR2 FQNEAQ (reference sequence). V was cut by 6 bases and J by 2 bases, with 19 bases left in between. The chain's CDR3 is CASRPVYREANTEAFF. As DNA, the CDR3 is TGTGCCAGCAGGCCCGTATACAGGGAAGCAAACACTGAAGCTTTCTTT.

The rearrangement uses TRBV7-3 and TRBJ2-1; possibly TRBD1 for D (5 bases). V was cut by 0 bases and J by 7 bases, with 13 bases left in between. The CDR3 consists of 15 residues. Germline CDR1 SGHTA, CDR2 FQGTGA. CDR3 bases: TGTGCCAGCAGCTTAACGCGTGACAGAGGTAATGAGCAGTTCTTC. Its translation: CASSLTRDRGNEQFF.

The chain carries TRBV27 and TRBJ2-7; TRBD1 matches 11 bases. CDR1 is MNHEY, CDR2 SMNVEV, per germline (reference sequence). The CDR3 contains 15 residues. V gave up 6 bases and J gave up 2 bases; unmatched junction bases: 6. The CDR3 sequence: CASSGQGANTYEQYF. DNA of the CDR3: TGTGCCAGCAGCGGACAGGGGGCGAACACCTACGAGCAGTACTTC.

The rearrangement links TRBV4-2 to TRBJ1-2; D call uncertain. Germline CDR1 LGHNA, CDR2 YNFKEQ. The CDR3 consists of 16 residues. V was shortened by 4 bases and J by 0 bases, with 15 bases between the two germline ends. The CDR3 region is CASSLNEGGTNYGYTF. For the CDR3, the DNA is TGTGCCAGCAGCCTTAACGAAGGTGGAACTAACTATGGCTACACCTTC.